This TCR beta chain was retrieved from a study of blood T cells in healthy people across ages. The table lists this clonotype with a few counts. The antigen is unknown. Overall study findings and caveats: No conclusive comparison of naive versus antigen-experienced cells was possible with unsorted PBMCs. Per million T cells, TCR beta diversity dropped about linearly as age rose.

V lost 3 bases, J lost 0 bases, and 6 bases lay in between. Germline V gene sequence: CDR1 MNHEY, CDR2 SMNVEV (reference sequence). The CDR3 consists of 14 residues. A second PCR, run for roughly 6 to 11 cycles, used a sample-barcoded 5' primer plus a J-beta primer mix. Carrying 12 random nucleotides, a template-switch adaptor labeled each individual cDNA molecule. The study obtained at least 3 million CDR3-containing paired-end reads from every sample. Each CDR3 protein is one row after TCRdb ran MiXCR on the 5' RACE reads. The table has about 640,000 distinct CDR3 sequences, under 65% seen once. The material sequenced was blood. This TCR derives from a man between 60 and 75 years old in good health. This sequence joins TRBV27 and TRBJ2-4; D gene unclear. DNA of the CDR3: TGTGCCAGCAGTTTCGGTGTAGCCAAAAACATTCAGTACTTC. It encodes CASSFGVAKNIQYF.